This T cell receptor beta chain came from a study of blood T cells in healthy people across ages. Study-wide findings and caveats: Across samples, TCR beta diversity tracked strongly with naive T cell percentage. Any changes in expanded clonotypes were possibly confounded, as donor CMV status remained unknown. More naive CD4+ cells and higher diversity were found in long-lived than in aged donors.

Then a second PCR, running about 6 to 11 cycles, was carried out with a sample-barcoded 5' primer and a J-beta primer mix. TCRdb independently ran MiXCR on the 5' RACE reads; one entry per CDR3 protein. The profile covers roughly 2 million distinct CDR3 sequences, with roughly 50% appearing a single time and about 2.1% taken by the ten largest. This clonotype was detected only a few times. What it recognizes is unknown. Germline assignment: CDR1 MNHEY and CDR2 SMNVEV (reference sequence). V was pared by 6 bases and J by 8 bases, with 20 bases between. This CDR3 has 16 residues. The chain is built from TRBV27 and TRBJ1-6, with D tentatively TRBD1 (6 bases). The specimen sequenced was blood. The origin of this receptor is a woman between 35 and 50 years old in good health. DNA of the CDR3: TGTGCCAGCAGACCCCCTGGACAGATACCTTATTCACCCCTCCACTTT. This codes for CASRPPGQIPYSPLHF.